This T cell receptor beta chain was observed in a study of OX40 agonist ivuxolimab in advanced cancers. Overall study context: Patients received ivuxolimab, an intravenous treatment, every 2 weeks at 0.01 to 10 mg/kg.

Repertoires were generated with immunoSEQ multiplex PCR, while TCRdb's copy carries only in-frame clones and drops some. This table holds 80,000 or so clones, around 93% found once. J gave up 4 bases and V 5 bases, and 8 bases lay outside the gene matches. Germline V gene sequence: CDR1 KGHSH, CDR2 LQKENI. This CDR3 contains 14 residues. The input for sequencing was CD4+ or CD8+ T cells sorted from blood, taken in a trial of the OX40 agonist ivuxolimab. The sequence was collected from an adult with an advanced solid tumor such as melanoma, head and neck, liver or kidney cancer. The chain carries TRBV18 and TRBJ2-7; 7 nucleotides match TRBD1. CDR3 DNA sequence: TGTGCCAGCTCAGCTGACAGGGCGTTTTACGAGCAGTACTTC. Translating it yields CASSADRAFYEQYF.